One and the same sample provided the 9 T cell receptor beta chains below, sequenced in a study of OX40 agonist ivuxolimab in advanced cancers. TCRdb keeps only in-frame clones here, not all; method: immunoSEQ multiplex PCR. Counted here are around 70,000 clones, less than 85% occurring once; the ten biggest clones make up approximately 3.8%. The sequencing used CD4+ or CD8+ T cells sorted from blood, collected in a trial of the OX40 agonist ivuxolimab. These receptors all stem from an adult with an advanced solid tumor such as melanoma, head and neck, liver or kidney cancer.

The chain carries TRBV6-6 and TRBJ2-3; 7 bases agree with TRBD1. The CDR3 has 15 amino acids. Germline lookup yields CDR1 MNHNY and CDR2 SVGAGI (reference sequence). J gave up 1 base and V 6 bases, and 7 bases lay outside the gene matches. The CDR3 sequence: CASSSDRKGTDTQYF. As DNA, the CDR3 is TGTGCCAGCAGCTCGGACAGGAAAGGCACAGATACGCAGTATTTT.

This clone was counted once. V and J are TRBV28 and TRBJ1-6; no definite D call. The CDR3 covers 14 residues. The germline V gene has CDR1 MDHEN and CDR2 SYDVKM. V shed 6 bases and J shed 0 bases, with 6 bases lying between them. CDR3: CASRGSSYNSPLHF. In DNA, the CDR3 is TGTGCCAGCAGGGGAAGCTCCTATAATTCACCCCTCCACTTT.

V is TRBV7-2 and J is TRBJ2-1; TRBD2 is a possible D gene (6 bases). Trimming removed 5 bases at V and 4 bases at J, with 15 bases between. This CDR3 comprises 15 residues. Per the germline V gene, CDR1 is SGHTA and CDR2 is FQGNSA. The CDR3 sequence is CASSRYWGTYNEQFF. The CDR3 DNA follows: TGTGCCAGCAGCCGCTACTGGGGGACTTACAATGAGCAGTTCTTC. Filled out from reference TRBV7-2 and TRBJ2-1, the complete variable domain reads GAGVSQSPSNKVTEKGKDVELRCDPISGHTALYWYRQSLGQGLEFLIYFQGNSAPDKSGLPSDRFSAERTGGSVSTLTIQRTQQEDSAVYLCASSRYWGTYNEQFFGPGTRLTVL.

The chain carries TRBV10-3 and TRBJ2-5; TRBD1 matches at 9 bases. V shed 6 bases and J 5 bases; nucleotides not matched to a gene: 7. Germline assignment: CDR1 ENHRY and CDR2 SYGVKD. The CDR3 covers 14 residues. The chain's CDR3 is CAISPRTGVETQYF. DNA of the CDR3: TGTGCCATCAGCCCGAGGACAGGGGTGGAGACCCAGTACTTC.

J is TRBJ2-2 and V is TRBV5-1, with D perhaps matching TRBD2 (6 bases). The V gene lost 2 bases and the J gene lost 0 bases, with 11 bases spanning the gap. The germline CDR1 and CDR2 sequences are SGHRS and YFSETQ. The CDR3 contains 16 residues. CDR3 in amino acids: CASSFVAAANTGELFF. The DNA for the CDR3 is TGCGCCAGCAGCTTTGTAGCGGCCGCGAACACCGGGGAGCTGTTTTTT.

This chain connects TRBV29-1 to TRBJ2-2, with TRBD1 matching over 10 bases. This CDR3 is built from 17 residues. The V gene's germline CDR1 is SQVTM and CDR2 ANQGSEA. With 5 bases clipped from V and 3 bases from J, the junction kept 12 bases outside the gene matches. The CDR3 DNA follows: TGCAGCGTTAAGGGGACAGGGGCCGTTACTCACACCGGGGAGCTGTTTTTT. This codes for CSVKGTGAVTHTGELFF.

This clone was picked up one time. This chain joins TRBV28 and TRBJ2-1; tentative D call: TRBD2 (6 bases). The V end lost 3 bases, the J end lost 4 bases, and 13 bases lay between the germline ends. The length of the CDR3 is 15 residues. The V gene's germline CDR1 is MDHEN and CDR2 SYDVKM. DNA of the CDR3: TGTGCCAGCAGTTTGGGCGGGGACTTATACAATGAGCAGTTCTTC. Its protein product is CASSLGGDLYNEQFF.

This clone has just one count. This sequence joins TRBV5-6 and TRBJ2-7; D could derive from TRBD1 or TRBD2 (5 bases each). This CDR3 spans 15 amino acids. V was pared by 4 bases and J by 3 bases, with 17 bases between. Per germline, CDR1 SGHDT and CDR2 YYEEEE. The CDR3: CASSRPGRNFYEQYF. The CDR3 DNA reads TGTGCCAGCAGCCGTCCGGGACGGAACTTCTACGAGCAGTACTTC.

This rearrangement joins TRBV6-1 to TRBJ2-5; TRBD1 might be the D (6 bases). This CDR3 region has 13 residues. Between the trimmed V and J ends, which lost 11 bases and 6 bases, there was a span of 19 bases. Germline-derived CDR1 and CDR2 are MNHNS and SASEGT. CDR3 DNA: TGTGCCGCAAGGTCGGACAGCCGGAAGACCCAGTACTTC. Residues: CAARSDSRKTQYF.